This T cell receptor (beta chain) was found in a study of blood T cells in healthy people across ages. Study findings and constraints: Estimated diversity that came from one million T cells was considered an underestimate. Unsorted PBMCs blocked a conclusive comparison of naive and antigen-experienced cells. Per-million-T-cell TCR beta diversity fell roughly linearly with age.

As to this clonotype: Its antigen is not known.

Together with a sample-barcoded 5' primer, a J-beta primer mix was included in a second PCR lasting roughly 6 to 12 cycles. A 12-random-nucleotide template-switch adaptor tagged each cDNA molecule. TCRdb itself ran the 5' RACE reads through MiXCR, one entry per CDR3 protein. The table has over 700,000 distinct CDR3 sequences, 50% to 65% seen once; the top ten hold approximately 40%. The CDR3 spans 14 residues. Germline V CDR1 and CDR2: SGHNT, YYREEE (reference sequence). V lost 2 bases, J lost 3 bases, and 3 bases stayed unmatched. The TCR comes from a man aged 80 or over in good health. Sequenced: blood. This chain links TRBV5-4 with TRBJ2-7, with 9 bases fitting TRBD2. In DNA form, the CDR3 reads TGTGCCAGCAGCTTTGCGGGAGGGGGCTACGAGCAGTACTTC. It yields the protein CASSFAGGGYEQYF.